This passage covers 16 T cell receptor beta chains from one sample sequenced in a study of regulatory T cells in long-lasting Graves disease. Stated time point: newly diagnosed GD, antithyroid drugs for less than 3 months. From RNA extracted from PBMCs, the TCR library was made. Assembly of TCR beta libraries relied on iRepertoire HTBI primers together with Arm-PCR of CDR3 regions. TCRdb itself ran the multiplex PCR reads through MiXCR, one entry per CDR3 protein. The sample includes 620,000 or so distinct CDR3 sequences, around 15% seen only once; the top ten take 15% to 20%. This same sample was also part of a study on T cells in Graves' hyperthyroidism and ophthalmopathy.

The input for sequencing was peripheral blood mononuclear cells (PBMCs), taken at new diagnosis, from a patient treated with antithyroid drugs. The source is a woman in her twenties or thirties with Graves disease.

In its sample, this clonotype was seen many times. V usage is TRBV2 and J usage is TRBJ1-5; 7 nucleotides align to TRBD1. The CDR3 runs to 12 residues. The V gene's germline CDR1 is SNHLY and CDR2 FYNNEI. V was pared by 5 bases and J by 11 bases, with 6 bases of the junction left unmatched. The CDR3 DNA follows: TGTGCCAGCAGTCCCGGGACAGCGACCCAGCATTTT. Translation gives CASSPGTATQHF.

This clonotype appeared many times. The genes are TRBV28 and TRBJ1-5; unclear D gene. Germline-derived CDR1 and CDR2 are MDHEN and SYDVKM. The CDR3 totals 11 residues. V gave up 5 bases and J gave up 4 bases, with 3 bases separating them. The CDR3 sequence: CASSRNQPQHF. In DNA, the CDR3 is TGTGCCAGCAGTCGAAATCAGCCCCAGCATTTT.

In this sample, this clonotype turned up many times. The rearrangement joins TRBV29-1 to TRBJ1-1; D call uncertain. The CDR3 is 15 residues long. In germline, CDR1 is SQVTM, CDR2 ANQGSEA. The V gene lost 7 bases and the J gene lost 1 base, with 19 bases spanning the gap. The CDR3 sequence: CSGSHSVVRNTEAFF. CDR3 in DNA: TGCAGCGGGAGCCACAGTGTAGTTAGGAACACTGAAGCTTTCTTT. Looking up the rest from reference TRBV29-1 and TRBJ1-1 gives the full variable domain: SAVISQKPSRDICQRGTSLTIQCQVDSQVTMMFWYRQQPGQSLTLIATANQGSEATYESGFVIDKFPISRPNLTFSTLTVSNMSPEDSSIYLCSGSHSVVRNTEAFFGQGTRLTVV.

The chain uses TRBV7-9 and TRBJ2-3; TRBD1 might be the D (5 bases). The CDR3 runs 17 residues. Germline V gene lookup returns CDR1 SEHNR and CDR2 FQNEAQ (reference sequence). Trimming took 5 bases from V and 4 from J, leaving 22 bases between them. The CDR3 here is CASSPGSNQGMADTQYF. The CDR3 nucleotides are TGTGCCAGCAGCCCCGGTAGTAATCAGGGTATGGCAGATACGCAGTATTTT. Together with reference TRBV7-9 and TRBJ2-3, the CDR3 gives the full variable domain: DTGVSQNPRHKITKRGQNVTFRCDPISEHNRLYWYRQTLGQGPEFLTYFQNEAQLEKSRLLSDRFSAERPKGSFSTLEIQRTEQGDSAMYLCASSPGSNQGMADTQYFGPGTRLTVL.

This clonotype was detected many times. The rearrangement links TRBV5-1 to TRBJ1-1, with 9 bases fitting TRBD1. Trimming at V came to 4 bases and at J to 3 bases, leaving 7 bases not matched to a gene. Germline V gene sequence: CDR1 SGHRS, CDR2 YFSETQ. The CDR3 is 15 amino acids. CDR3 amino acids: CASSTGTGTYTEAFF. DNA of the CDR3: TGCGCCAGCAGCACCGGGACAGGGACCTACACTGAAGCTTTCTTT. The full variable domain, in which reference TRBV5-1 and TRBJ1-1 provide the parts outside the CDR3, is KAGVTQTPRYLIKTRGQQVTLSCSPISGHRSVSWYQQTPGQGLQFLFEYFSETQRNKGNFPGRFSGRQFSNSRSEMNVSTLELGDSALYLCASSTGTGTYTEAFFGQGTRLTVV.

This clonotype was seen repeatedly, ten times or more. The J gene is TRBJ1-1, the V gene TRBV6-1; 8 bases map to TRBD1. The CDR3 has 15 amino acids. V trimming: 7 bases; J trimming: 1 base; junction bases outside the gene matches: 8. CDR1 and CDR2 (germline): MNHNS, SASEGT. The CDR3 DNA reads TGTGCCAGCAACATCAACAGGGGGAAGAACACTGAAGCTTTCTTT. This codes for CASNINRGKNTEAFF.

This clonotype was observed many times. Written as DNA, the CDR3 is TGTGCCAGCAGTGACCACCGGGACAGGATAAATCAGCCCCAGCATTTT. It specifies CASSDHRDRINQPQHF. The chain carries TRBV6-1 and TRBJ1-5; 8 bases match TRBD1. From germline, CDR1 is MNHNS and CDR2 SASEGT. The CDR3 sequence is 16 residues long. J lost 4 bases, V lost 3 bases, and 8 bases had no gene match.

Regarding this clonotype: A much larger clone differs from this one at a single base, so this may be a read error. This chain links TRBV20-1 with TRBJ2-1, with 7 bases fitting TRBD2. CDR1 is DFQATT and CDR2 is SNEGSKA in the germline V gene (reference sequence). This CDR3 comprises 14 residues. CDR3 coding DNA: TGCAATGCTAGTCGCGGGAGCTCCTACAATGAGCAGTTCTTC. It specifies CNASRGSSYNEQFF.

This clonotype was seen repeatedly, ten times or more. This chain connects TRBV7-2 to TRBJ2-3; D not certain. Germline V gives CDR1 SGHTA, CDR2 FQGNSA. The V gene lost 4 bases and the J gene lost 5 bases, with 13 bases spanning the gap. The CDR3 runs 14 residues. The CDR3 sequence: CASSYENKRDTQYF. As DNA, the CDR3 is TGTGCCAGCAGCTACGAAAATAAGAGAGATACGCAGTATTTT.

There are many counts of this clonotype. The chain carries TRBV10-3 and TRBJ2-7; perhaps TRBD1 as D (5 bases). Trimming took off 6 bases at V and 0 bases at J, with 9 bases between the two ends. The CDR3 consists of 13 residues. CDR1 is ENHRY and CDR2 is SYGVKD in the germline V gene. CDR3 coding DNA: TGTGCCATCAGGCAGGGATCCTCCTACGAGCAGTACTTC. This encodes CAIRQGSSYEQYF.

The CDR3 loop is CATSASDSLSTQYF. The CDR3 coding sequence is TGTGCCACCAGTGCCTCGGACTCCTTGTCTACGCAGTATTTT. The gene calls are TRBV24-1 and TRBJ2-3; TRBD2 is a possible D gene (5 bases). The CDR3 is 14 residues long. The germline V gene encodes CDR1 KGHDR and CDR2 SFDVKD. The V and J ends lost 5 bases and 8 bases respectively, with 16 bases between them.

The chain has TRBV3-1 and TRBJ2-7; TRBD1 is a possible D gene (6 bases). This CDR3 spans 13 amino acids. V lost 6 bases, J lost 7 bases, and 16 bases lay in between. The V gene's germline CDR1 is LGHDT and CDR2 YNNKEL (reference sequence). This CDR3 reads CASRSYREEEQYF. DNA of the CDR3: TGTGCCAGCAGAAGCTACAGGGAAGAGGAGCAGTACTTC.

V and J are TRBV30 and TRBJ2-1; 9 bases line up with TRBD2. J gave up 6 bases and V 8 bases, and 14 bases lay outside the gene matches. CDR3 size: 15 residues. The germline V gene encodes CDR1 GTSNPN and CDR2 SVGIG (reference sequence). CDR3 protein: CASRGLASSSNEQFF. The CDR3 DNA follows: TGTGCCAGTCGAGGACTAGCGAGTAGTTCCAATGAGCAGTTCTTC.

This clonotype was picked up many times. This chain joins TRBV6-1 and TRBJ1-4; D perhaps matches TRBD1 (6 bases). Trimming took off 6 bases at V and 5 bases at J, with 19 bases between the two ends. Germline CDR1 and CDR2: MNHNS and SASEGT. The CDR3 is made up of 16 amino acids. For the CDR3, the DNA is TGTGCCAGCAGCAGAGGGGAGCAGACAGGAAATGAAAAACTGTTTTTT. Amino acid sequence: CASSRGEQTGNEKLFF.

The table lists this clonotype with many counts. This chain links TRBV10-1 with TRBJ1-1, with 11 bases fitting TRBD1. J gave up 4 bases and V 0 bases, and 1 base lay outside the gene matches. The CDR3 extends over 15 amino acids. Per the germline V gene, CDR1 is WNHNN and CDR2 is SYGVQD (reference sequence). CDR3 in DNA: TGCGCCAGCAGTGAGTCCGGGACAGGGGGCACTGAAGCTTTCTTT. This codes for CASSESGTGGTEAFF.

This clonotype was seen a few times. The CDR3 nucleotides read TGTGCCAGCAGCTTAGAGATGAGGGGGAGGCAGTTCTTC. As protein: CASSLEMRGRQFF. The chain couples TRBV7-9 to TRBJ2-1; tentative D call: TRBD1 (6 bases). Germline V gene sequence: CDR1 SEHNR, CDR2 FQNEAQ (reference sequence). The CDR3 runs 13 residues. V was clipped by 1 base and J by 12 bases, with 13 bases between them.